This T cell receptor (beta chain) was recorded in a study of T cell responses to AZD1222 COVID-19 vaccine. General study findings and limits: The study reported that nearly half of spike-specific TCRs target unmutated variant regions.

Germline V lookup: CDR1 MDHEN, CDR2 SYDVKM. Trimming took off 5 bases at V and 3 bases at J, with 10 bases between the two ends. This CDR3 comprises 13 residues. Details on this clone: As yet, its antigen is unknown.

Profiling relied on immunoSEQ multiplex PCR, and the TCRdb table lists in-frame clones only, not all of them. The sample lists about 110,000 clones; 70% to 90% were seen once. The chain employs TRBV28 and TRBJ1-1, with no clear D. Sequences were derived from peripheral blood, sampled on day 0 of AZD1222 vaccination. This TCR came from an adult in good health. In DNA, the CDR3 is TGTGCCAGCAGTCCCCCACGGGACACTGAAGCTTTCTTT. This encodes CASSPPRDTEAFF.